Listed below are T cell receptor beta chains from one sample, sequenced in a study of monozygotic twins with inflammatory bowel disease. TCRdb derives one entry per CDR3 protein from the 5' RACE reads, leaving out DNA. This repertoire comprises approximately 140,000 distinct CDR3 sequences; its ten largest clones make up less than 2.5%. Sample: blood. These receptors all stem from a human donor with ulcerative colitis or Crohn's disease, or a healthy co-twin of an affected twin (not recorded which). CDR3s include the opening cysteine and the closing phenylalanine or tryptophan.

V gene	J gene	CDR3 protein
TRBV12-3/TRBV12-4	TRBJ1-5	CASRGTGNQPQHF
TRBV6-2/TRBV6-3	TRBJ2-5	CASSRQRGRQETQYF
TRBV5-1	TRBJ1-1	CASSLEGMNTEAFF
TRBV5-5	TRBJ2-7	CASSLAGLEQYF
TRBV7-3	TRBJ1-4	CASSPGGPNEKLFF
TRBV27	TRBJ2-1	CASSLWEGVGGHNEQFF
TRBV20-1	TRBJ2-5	CSAPGTTKETQYF
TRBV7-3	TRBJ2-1	CASSRSGGASNEQFF
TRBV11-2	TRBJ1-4	CASSFKTGGALTNEKLFF
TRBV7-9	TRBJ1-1	CASSTAPRADTEAFF
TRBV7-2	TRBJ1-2	CASSLAFRPYGYTF
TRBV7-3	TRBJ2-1	CASSLLAGKGYNEQFF
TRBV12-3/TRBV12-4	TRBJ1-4	CASSLDEKLFF
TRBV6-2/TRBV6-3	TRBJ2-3	CAITSRADTQYF
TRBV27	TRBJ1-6	CASTQGLLPLHF
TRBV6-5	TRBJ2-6	CASSYSSSGAGANVLTF
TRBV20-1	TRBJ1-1	CSASPHLGAFF
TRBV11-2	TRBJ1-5	CASSLHPSGQGTLGNQPQHF
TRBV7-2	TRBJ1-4	CASSLVGTGGGYEKLFF
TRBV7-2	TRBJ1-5	CASSLGQRGFHQPQHF
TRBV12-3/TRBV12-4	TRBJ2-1	CASSLGAGGPGSYNEQFF
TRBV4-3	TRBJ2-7	CASSPRSSSYEQYF
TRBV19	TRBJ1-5	CGTGTYSNQPQHF
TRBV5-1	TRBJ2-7	CASSLELGGQGTYEQYF
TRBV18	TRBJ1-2	CASSPVNGFYGYTF
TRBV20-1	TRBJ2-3	CSATQGDRVTDTQYF
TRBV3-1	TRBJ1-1	CASSRLAGTEAFF
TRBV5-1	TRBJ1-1	CASSGGRTAGNTEAFF
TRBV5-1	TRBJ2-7	CASSTGEGSYEQYF
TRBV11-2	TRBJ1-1	CASSRGTVMNTEAFF
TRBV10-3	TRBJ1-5	CAISDLGQGGQPQHF
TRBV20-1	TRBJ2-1	CSKRASGGRNEQFF
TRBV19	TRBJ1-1	CASTVQGVPMNTEAFF
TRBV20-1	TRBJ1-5	CSARSLMGVWNQPQHF
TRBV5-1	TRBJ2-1	CASSLIQRGTYNEQFF
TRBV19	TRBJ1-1	CASKIRGYTEAFF
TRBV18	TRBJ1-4	CASSPQFLGEKLFF
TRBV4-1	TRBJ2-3	CASSQTLGLAGLDTQYF
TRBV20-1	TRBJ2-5	CSAQGLESKETQYF
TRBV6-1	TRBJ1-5	CASSARRGRQPQHF
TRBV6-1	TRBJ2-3	CASSLYGDTQYF
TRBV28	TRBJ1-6	CASSLGQHYNSPLHF
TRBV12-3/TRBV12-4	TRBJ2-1	CASSLLGTIKSEQFF
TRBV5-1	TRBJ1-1	CASSYDRASTEAFF
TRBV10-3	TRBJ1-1	CAISDRSAMNTEAFF
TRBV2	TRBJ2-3	CAGGNSRGLTDTQYF